Following are 29 T cell receptor beta chains from one sample sequenced in a study of T cell responses to AZD1222 COVID-19 vaccine. Measured with immunoSEQ multiplex PCR; TCRdb has only the in-frame clones, and not every one. The sample yields about 200,000 clones, about 92% seen once. Material: peripheral blood, obtained 28 days after the second dose of the MenACWY control vaccine. The receptors come from an adult who received the MenACWY meningococcal vaccine as a control.

As DNA, the CDR3 is TGCGCCAGCAGCCAGGAGGGGACGGGTACTGGTGTTGGCACTGAAGCTTTCTTT. It encodes CASSQEGTGTGVGTEAFF. The rearrangement uses TRBV4-1 and TRBJ1-1; D is perhaps TRBD1 (5 bases). The length of the CDR3 is 18 residues. Deletions cut 3 bases from V and 4 bases from J, with 24 bases between. Germline CDR1 and CDR2: MGHRA and YSYEKL.

The chain employs TRBV24-1 and TRBJ2-1; TRBD2 agrees at 9 bases. J lost 9 bases, V lost 7 bases, and 9 bases had no gene match. The V gene's germline CDR1 is KGHDR and CDR2 SFDVKD. The length of the CDR3 is 14 residues. The CDR3 is CATRRAGGSGEQFF. The DNA for the CDR3 is TGTGCCACCAGAAGGGCGGGAGGGAGTGGTGAGCAGTTCTTC.

The chain uses TRBV6-6 and TRBJ1-5; D may be TRBD1 (6 bases). This CDR3 has 15 residues. Trimming removed 7 bases from V and 6 bases from J, with 19 bases in between. CDR1 is MNHNY and CDR2 is SVGAGI in the germline V gene (reference sequence). CDR3 coding DNA: TGTGCCAGCACCGACCGATTGGGGGCAGGTCAGCCCCAGCATTTT. Translated, it gives CASTDRLGAGQPQHF.

CDR3 amino acids: CASSPDNQIEQFF. The CDR3 DNA follows: TGTGCCAGCAGCCCCGACAATCAGATTGAGCAGTTCTTC. This rearrangement joins TRBV11-3 to TRBJ2-1; D uncertain. Trimming pared 5 bases from V and 9 bases from J, leaving 14 bases between. The CDR3 covers 13 residues. The germline CDR1 and CDR2 sequences are SGHNT and YENEEA.

This clone was seen once. The chain is built from TRBV27 and TRBJ2-7; D possibly matches TRBD1 or TRBD2 (5 bases each). V was pared by 8 bases and J by 4 bases, with 6 bases between. This CDR3 has 10 residues. CDR1 MNHEY and CDR2 SMNVEV come from the germline V gene (reference sequence). The CDR3 here is CASWGYEQYF. The CDR3 coding sequence is TGTGCCAGCTGGGGGTACGAGCAGTACTTC.

The V call is TRBV9, the J call TRBJ2-5; D is possibly TRBD1 (6 bases). CDR3 size: 14 residues. Germline assignment: CDR1 SGDLS and CDR2 YYNGEE. The V end was cut by 0 bases, the J end by 9 bases, with 15 bases between. In DNA form, the CDR3 reads TGTGCCAGCAGCGTAGCTGTTGGGGGCGAGGCCCAGTACTTC. Protein: CASSVAVGGEAQYF.

This chain links TRBV30 with TRBJ2-7; 7 nucleotides align to TRBD2. Trimming took 5 bases from V and 5 from J; bases not matched to a gene: 12. Germline CDR1 is GTSNPN and CDR2 is SVGIG (reference sequence). The CDR3 is 14 amino acids. The CDR3 sequence is CAWDLGRAHDEQYF. In DNA, the CDR3 is TGTGCCTGGGACCTAGGGAGGGCCCACGACGAGCAGTACTTC.

This clone was seen a single time. The chain carries TRBV20-1 and TRBJ2-4; D remains unclear. Trimming cost V 3 bases and J 5 bases, with 8 bases left between them. Germline loops: CDR1 DFQATT, CDR2 SNEGSKA (reference sequence). This CDR3 comprises 12 residues. The chain's CDR3 is CSASPSQNIQYF. In nucleotides, the CDR3 is TGCAGTGCTAGTCCGTCCCAAAACATTCAGTACTTC.

The chain couples TRBV27 to TRBJ1-1; D gene uncertain. Trimming shortened V by 3 bases and J by 7 bases, and 6 bases separated the two germline ends. The germline V gene encodes CDR1 MNHEY and CDR2 SMNVEV (reference sequence). This CDR3 spans 11 amino acids. The CDR3 here is CASSFRNEAFF. In DNA form, the CDR3 reads TGTGCCAGCAGTTTCAGGAATGAAGCTTTCTTT.

This chain uses TRBV6-6 with TRBJ1-6; a weak D match, TRBD1 (5 bases). In germline, CDR1 is MNHNY, CDR2 SVGAGI (reference sequence). Trimming stripped 0 bases from V and 11 bases from J, with 11 bases between. The CDR3 contains 14 residues. CDR3 in amino acids: CASSYSQGQAPLHF. CDR3 sequence (DNA): TGTGCCAGCAGTTACTCCCAGGGTCAGGCACCCCTCCACTTT.

CDR3 amino acids: CASSRGLTNEKLFF. In DNA, the CDR3 is TGCGCCAGCAGCCGAGGGTTAACTAATGAAAAACTGTTTTTT. The chain employs TRBV5-1 and TRBJ1-4; D is uncertain. Trimming cost V 4 bases and J 1 base, with 8 bases left between them. The germline CDR1 and CDR2 sequences are SGHRS and YFSETQ. This CDR3 region has 14 residues. Supplemented by reference TRBV5-1 and TRBJ1-4, the full variable domain reads KAGVTQTPRYLIKTRGQQVTLSCSPISGHRSVSWYQQTPGQGLQFLFEYFSETQRNKGNFPGRFSGRQFSNSRSEMNVSTLELGDSALYLCASSRGLTNEKLFFGSGTQLSVL.

The genes are TRBV5-1 and TRBJ1-1, with D uncertain. This CDR3 comprises 15 residues. CDR1 and CDR2 (germline): SGHRS, YFSETQ. V lost 1 base to trimming and J lost 2 bases, with 12 bases between them. The DNA of the CDR3 is TGCGCCAGCAGCTTGATCGGACGGGCAAACACTGAAGCTTTCTTT. Translation gives CASSLIGRANTEAFF.

The genes are TRBV9 and TRBJ2-7, with D possibly matching TRBD1 (7 bases). This CDR3 is built from 17 residues. Germline CDR1 is SGDLS and CDR2 is YYNGEE. Deletions cut 2 bases from V and 3 bases from J, with 21 bases between. This CDR3 is CASSVTSGRDRLYEQYF. In nucleotides, the CDR3 is TGTGCCAGCAGCGTTACCTCAGGGCGGGACAGACTCTACGAGCAGTACTTC.

The rearrangement uses TRBV5-5 and TRBJ2-7; 7 bases fit TRBD1. Per the germline V gene, CDR1 is SGHKS and CDR2 is YYEKEE (reference sequence). The ends lost 3 bases at V and 1 base at J; junction bases unmatched: 7. The CDR3 sequence is 15 residues long. Here the CDR3 reads CASSYAGQESYEQYF. The CDR3 DNA reads as TGTGCCAGCAGCTACGCCGGACAGGAGTCCTACGAGCAGTACTTC.

This clone was observed once. The chain has TRBV7-9 and TRBJ2-3; possibly TRBD2 for D (5 bases). The CDR3 totals 20 residues. Germline assignment: CDR1 SEHNR and CDR2 FQNEAQ (reference sequence). Trimming took off 5 bases at V and 6 bases at J, with 33 bases between the two ends. The CDR3 DNA reads TGTGCCAGCAGCATACCCCATGCCGGCCCTCCTAGCCTAGCAATTGATACGCAGTATTTT. Protein: CASSIPHAGPPSLAIDTQYF. Using reference TRBV7-9 and TRBJ2-3 for the parts outside the CDR3, the full variable domain is DTGVSQNPRHKITKRGQNVTFRCDPISEHNRLYWYRQTLGQGPEFLTYFQNEAQLEKSRLLSDRFSAERPKGSFSTLEIQRTEQGDSAMYLCASSIPHAGPPSLAIDTQYFGPGTRLTVL.

The rearrangement joins TRBV5-1 to TRBJ2-5, with 9 bases that match TRBD1. V shed 4 bases, J shed 3 bases, and the junction held 4 bases outside the gene matches. The CDR3 loop spans 14 amino acids. The germline V gene has CDR1 SGHRS and CDR2 YFSETQ. The CDR3 spells CASSPRTGEETQYF. For the CDR3, the DNA is TGCGCCAGCAGCCCCCGGACAGGGGAAGAGACCCAGTACTTC.

This clone was counted only a few times. The chain has TRBV6-5 and TRBJ1-1; weak D call: TRBD1 (6 bases). In germline, CDR1 is MNHEY, CDR2 SVGAGI. Trimming pared 6 bases from V and 3 bases from J, leaving 11 bases between. CDR3 length equals 13 residues. CDR3 protein: CASRGAEHTEAFF. For the CDR3, the DNA is TGTGCCAGCAGGGGGGCAGAACACACTGAAGCTTTCTTT.

This chain uses TRBV25-1 with TRBJ1-6; D gene uncertain. The CDR3 covers 15 residues. The germline gives CDR1 MGHDK, CDR2 SYGVNS. Trimming pared 3 bases from V and 8 bases from J, leaving 14 bases between. The CDR3 DNA reads as TGTGCCAGCAGTGATCCGGGATCCGTCTATTCACCCCTCCACTTT. Protein: CASSDPGSVYSPLHF.

Here the CDR3 reads CASSSRDSYNEKLFF. The CDR3 nucleotides read TGTGCCAGCAGCTCCCGGGACAGTTATAATGAAAAACTGTTTTTT. The V gene is TRBV7-9, the J gene TRBJ1-4; 7 bases agree with TRBD1. V lost 4 bases and J lost 4; bases outside the gene matches: 6. Germline V lookup: CDR1 SEHNR, CDR2 FQNEAQ (reference sequence). This CDR3 region has 15 residues.

The V gene is TRBV9, the J gene TRBJ1-5, with D unclear. Trimming shortened V by 0 bases and J by 0 bases, and 7 bases separated the two germline ends. Germline-derived CDR1 and CDR2 are SGDLS and YYNGEE. This CDR3 spans 15 amino acids. CDR3 region: CASSVGGNSNQPQHF. In nucleotides, the CDR3 is TGTGCCAGCAGCGTAGGAGGGAATAGCAATCAGCCCCAGCATTTT.

There are a few counts of this clone. This chain connects TRBV27 to TRBJ2-7; 11 bases align to TRBD2. V dropped 2 bases and J dropped 4; count of bases not matched to a gene: 4. This CDR3 contains 15 residues. Germline V lookup: CDR1 MNHEY, CDR2 SMNVEV (reference sequence). CDR3 residues: CASSLRGLAAYEQYF. CDR3 DNA: TGTGCCAGCAGTTTACGGGGACTAGCGGCTTACGAGCAGTACTTC.

This clone came up once. V and J are TRBV5-4 and TRBJ1-6, with D perhaps TRBD1 (5 bases). Per the germline V gene, CDR1 is SGHNT and CDR2 is YYREEE (reference sequence). Between the trimmed V and J ends, which lost 3 bases and 8 bases, there was a span of 9 bases. The CDR3 has 13 amino acids. Here the CDR3 DNA reads TGTGCCAGCAGCTCGCAGGGTTATTCACCCCTCCACTTT. This codes for CASSSQGYSPLHF.

The V gene is TRBV30, the J gene TRBJ1-2; D is ambiguous. V gave up 5 bases and J gave up 6 bases, with 19 bases separating them. The V gene's germline CDR1 is GTSNPN and CDR2 SVGIG (reference sequence). This CDR3 comprises 14 residues. This CDR3 reads CAWADVHEGNGYTF. In DNA form, the CDR3 reads TGTGCCTGGGCTGACGTGCATGAAGGGAATGGCTACACCTTC.

A single count supports this clone. V gene TRBV27 combines with J gene TRBJ2-1; weak D call: TRBD2 (7 bases). CDR3 length: 17 amino acids. Germline-derived CDR1 and CDR2 are MNHEY and SMNVEV (reference sequence). Trimming removed 2 bases at V and 7 bases at J, with 21 bases between. CDR3: CASSLGRGRALLNEQFF. CDR3 DNA: TGTGCCAGCAGTTTAGGGAGGGGGAGGGCCCTCTTAAATGAGCAGTTCTTC.

The V and J genes are TRBV7-3 and TRBJ2-1, with D perhaps matching TRBD2 (5 bases). The CDR3 has 13 amino acids. Germline lookup yields CDR1 SGHTA and CDR2 FQGTGA. V lost 0 bases, J lost 6 bases, and 6 bases lay in between. The CDR3 spells CASSLTRGNEQFF. The CDR3 coding sequence is TGTGCCAGCAGCTTAACTCGGGGCAATGAGCAGTTCTTC.

The chain carries TRBV10-3 and TRBJ2-6, with a possible D match to TRBD1 (6 bases). CDR1 ENHRY and CDR2 SYGVKD come from the germline V gene. The CDR3 has 17 amino acids. Deletions cut 0 bases from V and 0 bases from J, with 9 bases between. This CDR3 is CAISESRGSSGANVLTF. The CDR3 DNA reads TGTGCCATCAGTGAGTCGAGGGGGAGCTCTGGGGCCAACGTCCTGACTTTC.

This sequence joins TRBV19 and TRBJ2-5; no definite D call. Trimming removed 5 bases at V and 1 base at J, with 23 bases between. The CDR3 totals 18 residues. CDR1 is LNHDA and CDR2 is SQIVND in the germline V gene (reference sequence). Written as DNA, the CDR3 is TGTGCCAGTAGTCCGCTTTTCGTTGGACCGCCCCTCCAAGAGACCCAGTACTTC. Protein sequence: CASSPLFVGPPLQETQYF. Using reference TRBV19 and TRBJ2-5 for the parts outside the CDR3, the full variable domain is DGGITQSPKYLFRKEGQNVTLSCEQNLNHDAMYWYRQDPGQGLRLIYYSQIVNDFQKGDIAEGYSVSREKKESFPLTVTSAQKNPTAFYLCASSPLFVGPPLQETQYFGPGTRLLVL.

This chain joins TRBV10-3 and TRBJ1-1, with D possibly being TRBD1 (5 bases). Trimming removed 7 bases at V and 1 base at J, with 13 bases between. CDR1 and CDR2 (germline): ENHRY, SYGVKD. This CDR3 spans 14 amino acids. CDR3 DNA sequence: TGTGCCATCACGGCCAGACAGCCGAACACTGAAGCTTTCTTT. It codes for CAITARQPNTEAFF.

CDR3 DNA: TGTGCCAGCAGCCCGTCCTTGGTTTCGGCCCAAGAGACCCAGTACTTC. This encodes CASSPSLVSAQETQYF. This chain connects TRBV9 to TRBJ2-5; D is unresolved. The germline V gene encodes CDR1 SGDLS and CDR2 YYNGEE. Trimming removed 4 bases at V and 1 base at J, with 17 bases between. The CDR3 is 16 amino acids.